This T cell receptor beta chain comes out of a study of T-cell memory formation after mild COVID-19. Points from the study as a whole: Whereas later expanders leaned CD4+, clones contracting day 15 to 85 showed a balanced CD4/CD8 makeup. Second-wave clones peaking on day 37 lacked confirmed SARS-CoV-2 specificity. Contracting clones localized mainly to CM and EM when CD4+ and mainly to EMRA when CD8+.

TCRdb fed the 5' RACE reads into MiXCR, producing one record per CDR3 protein. The sample contains 65,000 to 95,000 distinct CDR3 sequences, 9.5% to 15% of which appear only once. Germline V CDR1 and CDR2: MNHEY, SVGAGI. Trimming took 5 bases from V and 6 from J; bases not matched to a gene: 7. The length of the CDR3 is 16 residues. This clonotype has more than one count but fewer than ten. Its antigen is not known. The origin of this receptor is a man between 18 and 29 years old who had mild COVID-19 (a few samples of this study predate the infection). Cell type and time point are not known. Specimen: PBMCs or a T cell subset sorted from them (not recorded which). The chain links TRBV6-5 to TRBJ2-1; 13 bases align to TRBD2. The CDR3 sequence: CASSRLAGGSPNEQFF. In DNA, the CDR3 is TGTGCCAGCAGTCGACTAGCGGGGGGCAGCCCCAATGAGCAGTTCTTC.